Listed below are T cell receptor beta chains from one sample, sequenced in a study of T cells in localized non-small cell lung cancer. Profiling relied on immunoSEQ multiplex PCR, and the TCRdb table lists in-frame clones only, not all of them. The sample holds about 33,000 clones, about 90% seen once. Sample: peripheral blood, taken before any cancer treatment. These receptors all come from a man aged 40-75 years with stage I lung adenocarcinoma. The CDR3 runs from the conserved cysteine through the conserved F or W. A D gene is named only where the DNA matches it firmly. A clone size is listed for some rows: how often the clone was seen (once, few, many), or a class if it is expanded.

clone size,D gene,J gene,V gene,CDR3 length,CDR3 DNA,CDR3 protein
.,.,TRBJ1-1,TRBV19,14,TGTGCCAGTAGTATAAGGGGGGGGTTCGCTGAAGCTTTCTTT,CASSIRGGFAEAFF
.,.,TRBJ2-7,TRBV11-2,14,TGTGCCAGCACCCCGGCCGGGGATCGGCACGAGCAGTACTTC,CASTPAGDRHEQYF
.,.,TRBJ1-2,TRBV5-6,11,TGTGCCAGCAGCATGGGGGCTGACTACACCTTC,CASSMGADYTF
.,TRBD1,TRBJ1-2,TRBV6-1,11,TGTGCCAGCAGTCAAAACAGGGGGTACACCTTC,CASSQNRGYTF
.,TRBD1,TRBJ1-1,TRBV27,15,TGTGCCAGCAGTTGGCGGGACAGGGTGGGCACTGAAGCTTTCTTT,CASSWRDRVGTEAFF
.,TRBD1,TRBJ2-7,TRBV7-9,15,TGTGCCAGCAGCTTGTCCGGGACAGGGGCCTACGAGCAGTACTTC,CASSLSGTGAYEQYF
.,TRBD2,TRBJ2-2,TRBV9,16,TGTGCCAGCAGCCTCCGCCCGAGCGGGGGCACCGGGGAGCTGTTTTTT,CASSLRPSGGTGELFF
.,.,TRBJ1-1,TRBV7-2,14,TGTGCCAGCAGCTTATACGGTGCGGGCACTGAAGCTTTCTTT,CASSLYGAGTEAFF
.,.,TRBJ1-2,TRBV5-1,16,TGCGCCAGCAGCTTGGGGACGCCACAGGAAAGCTATGGCTACACCTTC,CASSLGTPQESYGYTF
.,.,TRBJ1-2,TRBV30,17,TGTGCCTTCCCTAATAAGGAAAGGGCCCGGACTAACTATGGCTACACCTTC,CAFPNKERARTNYGYTF
.,.,TRBJ2-5,TRBV19,13,TGTGCCAGTAGTACTGGCAACCAAGAGACCCAGTACTTC,CASSTGNQETQYF
.,.,TRBJ1-2,TRBV9,13,TGTGCCAGCGGTGGACAGACTAACTATGGCTACACCTTC,CASGGQTNYGYTF
.,.,TRBJ2-3,TRBV6-5,16,TGTGCCAGCAGTTACTCGTTAGCTCTACTTACAGATACGCAGTATTTT,CASSYSLALLTDTQYF
.,TRBD1,TRBJ2-7,TRBV6-1,13,TGTGCCAGCAGTCCACAGACAGGGTACGAGCAGTACTTC,CASSPQTGYEQYF
.,.,TRBJ1-2,TRBV11-2,14,TGTGCCAGCAGCTTCCTCGGGACGGACTATGGCTACACCTTC,CASSFLGTDYGYTF
.,TRBD1,TRBJ2-3,TRBV5-1,16,TGCGCCAGCAGCTTGGCCGGGACAGTAAATGGTGATACGCAGTATTTT,CASSLAGTVNGDTQYF
.,.,TRBJ2-2,TRBV27,14,TGTGCCAGCAGTTCGACAGTGAACACCGGGGAGCTGTTTTTT,CASSSTVNTGELFF
.,TRBD2,TRBJ2-3,TRBV10-2,16,TGCGCCAGCAAAGAGGAGCGGGGGATGAGGACAGATACGCAGTATTTT,CASKEERGMRTDTQYF
few,.,TRBJ2-7,TRBV10-3,14,TGTGCCACAACCTTTACGGATCCTAATTTGGAGCAGTACTTC,CATTFTDPNLEQYF
.,TRBD1,TRBJ1-3,TRBV5-1,15,TGCGCCAGCACGCGACAGGGGGCGGAAGGAAACACCATATATTTT,CASTRQGAEGNTIYF
.,.,TRBJ2-7,TRBV5-6,14,TGTGCCAGCAGCTTGGTTACAGCCCACTACGAGCAGTACTTC,CASSLVTAHYEQYF
once,.,TRBJ2-5,TRBV10-3,11,TGTGCCATCAGTGATCGGGAGACCCAGTACTTC,CAISDRETQYF
.,.,TRBJ2-1,TRBV15,15,TGTGCCACCAGCAGAGATCGTGGGCCGGGTAATGAGCAGTTCTTC,CATSRDRGPGNEQFF
few,.,TRBJ1-1,TRBV29-1,16,TGCAGCGTTGAAGGGCGACAGCACCAGGGGAACACTGAAGCTTTCTTT,CSVEGRQHQGNTEAFF
.,TRBD1,TRBJ2-2,TRBV11-3,17,TGTGCCAGCAGCTTAGGTAGGGACAGGGCGAACACCGGGGAGCTGTTTTTT,CASSLGRDRANTGELFF
.,TRBD1,TRBJ1-2,TRBV10-2,15,TGCGCCAGCAGTGAGTCAACAGGGGGCGGCTATGGCTACACCTTC,CASSESTGGGYGYTF
.,.,TRBJ2-2,TRBV30,16,TGTGCCTGTATAAATACCCCCGGGCGTAGGTCCGGGGAGCTGTTTTTT,CACINTPGRRSGELFF
.,TRBD1,TRBJ1-2,TRBV29-1,14,TGCAGCGTTCCAGGGGGCATGAGGGACTATGGCTACACCTTC,CSVPGGMRDYGYTF
.,TRBD2,TRBJ2-5,TRBV4-1,18,TGCGCCAGCAGCCAAGATCCCTTGATAGCGGGGAACCAAGAGACCCAGTACTTC,CASSQDPLIAGNQETQYF
.,.,TRBJ2-2,TRBV5-1,15,TGCGCCAGCAGCTTGGACACAACGAACACCGGGGAGCTGTTTTTT,CASSLDTTNTGELFF
.,.,TRBJ2-1,TRBV6-6,14,TGTGCCAGCGGCCTACTAGGGGATCGCGATGAGCAGTTCTTC,CASGLLGDRDEQFF
.,.,TRBJ1-2,TRBV2,16,TGTGCCGGGGGACAAGAAGGGGAGGGCCCCAACTATGGCTACACCTTC,CAGGQEGEGPNYGYTF
.,TRBD1,TRBJ1-2,TRBV19,18,TGTGCCAGTAGTATTATAATGGGACAGGGTACCGCTAACTATGGCTACACCTTC,CASSIIMGQGTANYGYTF
few,TRBD1,TRBJ1-2,TRBV10-1,15,TGCGCCAGCAGTGATTACAGGACAGGGACCTATGGCTACACCTTC,CASSDYRTGTYGYTF
.,.,TRBJ1-1,TRBV5-1,13,TGCGCCAGCAGCTTCGCGGAAATCACTGAAGCTTTCTTT,CASSFAEITEAFF
.,.,TRBJ1-1,TRBV6-1,13,TGTGCCAGCAGTGAAGAGAGGAACACTGAAGCTTTCTTT,CASSEERNTEAFF
.,.,TRBJ2-2,TRBV5-1,14,TGCGCCAGCAGAATAGAGGGGATGGCCGGGGAGCTGTTTTTT,CASRIEGMAGELFF
.,TRBD1,TRBJ2-1,TRBV9,17,TGTGCCAGCAGCGGCCCCCGGGACAGGGGTATCTACAATGAGCAGTTCTTC,CASSGPRDRGIYNEQFF
.,TRBD1,TRBJ1-1,TRBV5-1,15,TGCGCCAGCAGCCAAAATTCAGGGGGGCGGCCTGAAGCTTTCTTT,CASSQNSGGRPEAFF
.,.,TRBJ2-2,TRBV5-4,15,TGTGCCAGCAGCTTGGGGCGCTTTTCGAGCGGGGAGCTGTTTTTT,CASSLGRFSSGELFF
.,.,TRBJ2-6,TRBV15,17,TGTGCCACCAGCAGAGATGGTGTCGCATCTGGGGCCAACGTCCTGACTTTC,CATSRDGVASGANVLTF
.,.,TRBJ1-5,TRBV27,16,TGTGCCAGCAGTTTATCGAGGGCTTATAGCAATCAGCCCCAGCATTTT,CASSLSRAYSNQPQHF
.,.,TRBJ1-3,TRBV7-8,17,TGTGCCAGCAGCTTAGGATTGCGGGGCAGGGCCGGGCACACCATATATTTT,CASSLGLRGRAGHTIYF
.,.,TRBJ1-2,TRBV14,16,TGTGCCAGCAGCGCCACACAGCTCCTGATTTCGAGTGGCTACACCTTC,CASSATQLLISSGYTF
.,TRBD1,TRBJ1-2,TRBV5-8,13,TGTGCCAGCAGCCCGACAGGGAACTATGGCTACACCTTC,CASSPTGNYGYTF
.,TRBD1,TRBJ2-3,TRBV6-4,15,TGTGCCAGCAGTGACGGGACAGGGGGCGCAGATACGCAGTATTTT,CASSDGTGGADTQYF
.,.,TRBJ2-4,TRBV9,13,TGTGCCAGCAGCGTTAGCACCAAAAACATTCAGTACTTC,CASSVSTKNIQYF
.,TRBD1,TRBJ1-2,TRBV18,15,TGTGCCAGCTCACCTCCGGGACAGGGGGCCCATGGCTACACCTTC,CASSPPGQGAHGYTF
.,.,TRBJ1-5,TRBV5-1,15,TGCGCCAGCAGCTTGGAAGGGTTAGGAAATCAGCCCCAGCATTTT,CASSLEGLGNQPQHF
.,TRBD2,TRBJ2-3,TRBV6-4,13,TGTGCCAGCAGTGGGGAGGGGTCACATACGCAGTATTTT,CASSGEGSHTQYF